Below, 27 T cell receptor beta chains from the same sample are listed, as sequenced in a study of blood T cell repertoires in COVID-19. The protocol was immunoSEQ multiplex PCR, while the TCRdb copy is restricted to in-frame clones and leaves out a portion. The data show fewer than 85,000 clones, around 80% seen once. The material sequenced was peripheral blood. Every receptor here comes from a woman of 80 years or more with active or convalescent COVID-19.

This clone was seen once. The gene calls are TRBV7-9 and TRBJ2-1, with 7 bases lining up with TRBD2. With V trimmed by 4 bases and J by 8 bases, 8 bases remained unmatched. CDR1 and CDR2 from the germline V gene are SEHNR and FQNEAQ (reference sequence). The CDR3 is 14 residues long. CDR3 region: CASSSRGVRDEQFF. The DNA for the CDR3 is TGTGCCAGCAGCTCACGGGGGGTCCGGGATGAGCAGTTCTTC.

This chain connects TRBV4-1 to TRBJ2-1; no clear D gene. The V and J ends lost 5 bases and 4 bases respectively, with 3 bases between them. This CDR3 has 11 amino acids. Germline V CDR1 and CDR2: MGHRA, YSYEKL. This CDR3 is CASSEYNEQFF. CDR3 bases: TGCGCCAGCAGCGAGTACAATGAGCAGTTCTTC.

The chain's CDR3 is CASSSAQGGETQYF. The CDR3 DNA reads as TGTGCCAGCAGCTCCGCGCAGGGAGGCGAGACCCAGTACTTC. V usage is TRBV5-4 and J usage is TRBJ2-5; D possibly corresponds to TRBD2 (6 bases). CDR3 length: 14 amino acids. Trimming removed 3 bases from V and 5 bases from J, with 14 bases in between. Germline lookup yields CDR1 SGHNT and CDR2 YYREEE (reference sequence).

The CDR3 coding sequence is TGTGCCAGCAGTGATACTAGCGGCTACGAGCAGTACTTC. Protein product: CASSDTSGYEQYF. This chain uses TRBV6-1 with TRBJ2-7, with 8 bases identical to TRBD2. The germline V gene encodes CDR1 MNHNS and CDR2 SASEGT. CDR3 size: 13 residues. V was clipped by 3 bases and J by 3 bases; unmatched bases: 1.

This clone showed up just once. This sequence joins TRBV7-9 and TRBJ2-7, with 13 bases that match TRBD2. Germline loops: CDR1 SEHNR, CDR2 FQNEAQ (reference sequence). The junction had 9 bases not matched to a gene; V was cut back by 6 bases and J by 7 bases. This CDR3 contains 15 residues. This CDR3 is CASSRTSGSAQEQYF. Written as DNA, the CDR3 is TGTGCCAGCAGTCGGACTAGCGGGAGTGCTCAGGAGCAGTACTTC.

The chain combines TRBV14 with TRBJ1-1; 10 bases fit TRBD1. The CDR3 is made up of 14 amino acids. The junction had 2 bases not matched to a gene; V was cut back by 3 bases and J by 4 bases. Germline-derived CDR1 and CDR2 are SGHDN and FVKESK. The CDR3: CASSHGDRGTEAFF. The CDR3 DNA reads TGTGCCAGCAGCCACGGGGACAGGGGCACTGAAGCTTTCTTT.

The rearrangement joins TRBV30 to TRBJ1-1; a possible D gene is TRBD1 (6 bases). V gave up 4 bases and J gave up 1 base, with 13 bases separating them. The germline V gene has CDR1 GTSNPN and CDR2 SVGIG (reference sequence). The CDR3 consists of 14 residues. This CDR3 is CAWNRDFENTEAFF. DNA of the CDR3: TGTGCCTGGAACAGGGATTTCGAGAACACTGAAGCTTTCTTT.

The gene calls are TRBV28 and TRBJ2-7, with 7 bases fitting TRBD2. The V segment lost 6 bases and the J segment 3 bases; nucleotides outside the gene matches: 11. Germline V gene sequence: CDR1 MDHEN, CDR2 SYDVKM. The CDR3 contains 15 residues. The CDR3 spells CASSSPGGPDYEQYF. DNA of the CDR3: TGTGCCAGCAGCTCCCCGGGGGGACCGGACTACGAGCAGTACTTC.

V gene TRBV7-3 combines with J gene TRBJ2-7; 7 bases line up with TRBD2. Unmatched junction bases numbered 6, after V lost 1 base and J lost 3 bases. Germline CDR1 reads SGHTA; CDR2 reads FQGTGA. The CDR3 extends over 15 amino acids. The CDR3 region has the DNA TGTGCCAGCAGCTTAATGGGAGGGTCTAACTACGAGCAGTACTTC. Residues: CASSLMGGSNYEQYF.

Only a few counts were recorded for this clone. The CDR3 bases are TGTGCCAGCAGCTTAGATCTGCAGGGAAGCGGGACGGATCCAACTAATGAAAAACTGTTTTTT. It specifies CASSLDLQGSGTDPTNEKLFF. The V gene is TRBV11-3, the J gene TRBJ1-4, with D tentatively TRBD1 (5 bases). CDR1 SGHNT and CDR2 YENEEA come from the germline V gene. V lost 0 bases, J lost 0 bases, and 23 bases lay in between. CDR3 length: 21 residues.

This clone is a singleton in its sample. The rearrangement uses TRBV11-2 and TRBJ2-1; 9 bases are a match to TRBD1. The J segment lost 0 bases and the V segment lost 5 bases, leaving 5 bases of the junction unmatched. The CDR3 covers 16 residues. Germline V CDR1 and CDR2: SGHAT, FQNNGV. DNA of the CDR3: TGTGCCAGCAGCCCTCGGACAGGGGCCTCCTACAATGAGCAGTTCTTC. Its translation is CASSPRTGASYNEQFF.

This clone was picked up a small number of times. V is TRBV6-2 or TRBV6-3 and J is TRBJ2-6; D gene unclear. Per the germline V gene, CDR1 is MNHEY and CDR2 is SVGEGT. Trimming shortened V by 4 bases and J by 2 bases, and 6 bases separated the two germline ends. This CDR3 spans 14 amino acids. The CDR3 DNA reads TGTGCCAGCAGTTCCTACCCTGGGGCCAACGTCCTGACTTTC. Its translation: CASSSYPGANVLTF.

J is TRBJ1-2 and V is TRBV28, with 8 bases lining up with TRBD1. After removal of 6 bases from V and 8 bases from J, the junction contained 14 bases not matched to a gene. The CDR3 totals 15 residues. CDR1 is MDHEN and CDR2 is SYDVKM in the germline V gene. The CDR3 coding sequence is TGTGCCAGCAGATTGACAGGGGCCGGATTGGGCGGCTACACCTTC. It encodes CASRLTGAGLGGYTF.

The rearrangement uses TRBV18 and TRBJ2-7, with 9 nucleotides matching TRBD1. J was trimmed by 6 bases and V by 8 bases; bases with no gene match: 8. Germline V gene data show CDR1 as KGHSH and CDR2 as LQKENI. This CDR3 region has 13 residues. The CDR3 loop reads CASAAGTGSEQYF. The CDR3, as DNA: TGTGCCAGCGCAGCCGGGACAGGGTCCGAGCAGTACTTC.

The chain links TRBV7-2 to TRBJ1-1, with D unresolved. Trimming removed 1 base from V and 0 bases from J, with 6 bases in between. This CDR3 has 14 amino acids. Germline CDR1 and CDR2: SGHTA and FQGNSA. The CDR3 sequence is CASSLGSVNTEAFF. The CDR3 DNA follows: TGTGCCAGCAGCTTAGGGTCGGTGAACACTGAAGCTTTCTTT.

The V and J genes are TRBV20-1 and TRBJ2-3; D not certain. CDR1 is DFQATT, CDR2 SNEGSKA, per germline (reference sequence). V was shortened by 3 bases and J by 6 bases, with 7 bases between the two germline ends. This CDR3 has 11 residues. The CDR3 sequence: CSASPLDTQYF. The CDR3 DNA sequence: TGCAGTGCTAGCCCCCTGGATACGCAGTATTTT.

The chain couples TRBV5-1 to TRBJ2-2; 7 bases agree with TRBD1. Germline V gene data show CDR1 as SGHRS and CDR2 as YFSETQ. The CDR3 consists of 16 residues. V shed 0 bases and J 2 bases; nucleotides not matched to a gene: 4. The CDR3 loop reads CASSLEGQLNTGELFF. For the CDR3, the DNA is TGCGCCAGCAGCTTGGAGGGACAGCTTAACACCGGGGAGCTGTTTTTT.

The chain has TRBV30 and TRBJ1-2; TRBD1 matches 10 bases. Germline trimming cut 6 bases from V and 11 bases from J; bases unmatched to any gene: 12. Germline V gene lookup returns CDR1 GTSNPN and CDR2 SVGIG (reference sequence). CDR3 length equals 13 residues. The CDR3 DNA follows: TGTGCCTGTTCCGCCCGGGACAGGGGCCCTTACACCTTC. Residues: CACSARDRGPYTF.

The rearrangement links TRBV30 to TRBJ2-1; TRBD2 matches 7 bases. The CDR3 runs to 15 residues. After removal of 4 bases from V and 7 bases from J, the junction contained 13 bases not matched to a gene. Per the germline V gene, CDR1 is GTSNPN and CDR2 is SVGIG (reference sequence). The CDR3 nucleotides read TGTGCCTGGAATCGCGGCGGGAGAACTGGTAATGAGCAGTTCTTC. It codes for CAWNRGGRTGNEQFF.

This clone was picked up a small number of times. V is TRBV7-9 and J is TRBJ1-3; TRBD1 is a possible D gene (6 bases). V was cut by 2 bases and J by 3 bases, with 8 bases left in between. This CDR3 is built from 14 residues. Germline lookup yields CDR1 SEHNR and CDR2 FQNEAQ (reference sequence). CDR3 loop: CASSLQGGGNTIYF. Written as DNA, the CDR3 is TGTGCCAGCAGCTTACAAGGGGGTGGAAACACCATATATTTT.

The chain recombines TRBV6-5 with TRBJ2-7; 8 bases align to TRBD2. Germline values: CDR1 MNHEY, CDR2 SVGAGI. The CDR3 covers 13 residues. Trimming at V came to 7 bases and at J to 13 bases, leaving 15 bases not matched to a gene. The CDR3 coding sequence is TGTGCCAGCACCCCTGGCGGGGGGCTTAGATTATACTTC. Protein product: CASTPGGGLRLYF.

The CDR3 here is CASSSRGSGFTDTQYF. In DNA form, the CDR3 reads TGTGCCAGCAGTTCTCGGGGTAGCGGCTTCACAGATACGCAGTATTTT. The chain links TRBV27 to TRBJ2-3; TRBD2 is a possible D gene (6 bases). Trimming cost V 4 bases and J 2 bases, with 16 bases left between them. The CDR3 runs to 16 residues. The germline V gene encodes CDR1 MNHEY and CDR2 SMNVEV (reference sequence).

V is TRBV5-1 and J is TRBJ1-2, with TRBD1 matching over 8 bases. This CDR3 has 13 amino acids. V lost 4 bases and J lost 3; bases outside the gene matches: 2. Germline V gene sequence: CDR1 SGHRS, CDR2 YFSETQ. The DNA of the CDR3 is TGCGCCAGCAGCCTGACAGGGGACTATGGCTACACCTTC. This sequence encodes CASSLTGDYGYTF. The whole variable domain, remainder taken from reference TRBV5-1 and TRBJ1-2, is KAGVTQTPRYLIKTRGQQVTLSCSPISGHRSVSWYQQTPGQGLQFLFEYFSETQRNKGNFPGRFSGRQFSNSRSEMNVSTLELGDSALYLCASSLTGDYGYTFGSGTRLTVV.

This clone was seen a few times. V gene TRBV7-3 combines with J gene TRBJ1-2, with a weak D call TRBD1 (6 bases). Between the trimmed V and J ends, which lost 5 bases and 4 bases, there was a span of 14 bases. The CDR3 covers 14 residues. Germline V CDR1 and CDR2: SGHTA, FQGTGA. The CDR3 DNA follows: TGTGCCAGCAGCCTCGGACAGACACCCTATGGCTACACCTTC. Its translation is CASSLGQTPYGYTF.

The CDR3 loop reads CASSTLQGRAYNEQFF. The CDR3 region has the DNA TGTGCCAGCAGCACCCTCCAGGGAAGGGCCTACAATGAGCAGTTCTTC. This sequence joins TRBV11-2 and TRBJ2-1, with D perhaps matching TRBD1 (5 bases). Trimming shortened V by 5 bases and J by 2 bases, and 16 bases separated the two germline ends. In germline, CDR1 is SGHAT, CDR2 FQNNGV. CDR3 length: 16 residues.

This clone appeared once. The chain employs TRBV7-7 and TRBJ2-5, with D perhaps matching TRBD1 (6 bases). CDR1 SSHAT and CDR2 FNYEAQ come from the germline V gene (reference sequence). V was clipped by 1 base and J by 2 bases, with 8 bases between them. The CDR3 is made up of 14 amino acids. CDR3 residues: CASSLGGRQETQYF. The CDR3 DNA reads as TGTGCCAGCAGCTTAGGGGGGCGTCAAGAGACCCAGTACTTC.

The rearrangement uses TRBV11-3 and TRBJ1-4, with a tentative D call TRBD1 (5 bases). CDR1 is SGHNT and CDR2 is YENEEA in the germline V gene. The CDR3 has 13 residues. Trimming took 3 bases from V and 13 from J, leaving 15 bases between them. CDR3 sequence (DNA): TGTGCCAGCAGCTTCGTCCGCGGGGGTCGACTGTTTTTT. It translates to CASSFVRGGRLFF.